This TCR beta chain was captured by sequencing in a study of blood T cell repertoires in COVID-19. Study background: Spain, Italy and the United States supplied samples that represented acute and convalescent COVID-19. T cells, B-cell-depleted T cells, or PBMCs supplied cDNA or gDNA.

Per the germline V gene, CDR1 is SGHAT and CDR2 is FQNNGV. V was shortened by 0 bases and J by 8 bases, with 16 bases between the two germline ends. CDR3 size: 15 residues. In the original processing: By means of reference gene primer amplification, nucleated cell counts were estimated. Sequencing used immunoSEQ multiplex PCR; TCRdb keeps in-frame clones, though not all of them. The V and J calls and clone size come from that table; D and trimming were worked out from the DNA. The top ten clones hold around 0.84% of a sample with roughly 290,000 clones, approximately 90% of them seen once. The sequence derives from a man in his thirties or forties with acute or convalescent COVID-19. This chain joins TRBV11-2 and TRBJ1-2, with a possible D match to TRBD1 (6 bases). Sequences were obtained from peripheral blood. The CDR3 sequence: CASSLDYRESGGYTF. The CDR3 DNA is TGTGCCAGCAGCTTAGACTACAGGGAGTCTGGAGGCTACACCTTC.